The source of this T cell receptor (beta chain) is a study of T cells in pancreatic ductal adenocarcinoma. Points from the study as a whole: No significant tumor-blood clonality difference; means were about 0.1 and 0.065.

Looked up from germline, CDR1 is LNHDA and CDR2 is SQIVND (reference sequence). The CDR3 contains 16 residues. The trim removed 1 base at V and 3 bases at J, leaving 3 bases unmatched. Here immunoSEQ multiplex PCR was the method, and the copy in TCRdb shows in-frame clones only, minus some. The data show 85,000 to 120,000 clones, roughly 96% seen once. This clone was observed once. Its target is unknown. Surgery without prior neoadjuvant therapy was the treatment of the selected pancreatic ductal adenocarcinoma patients. V gene TRBV19 combines with J gene TRBJ2-3; TRBD2 matches at 11 bases. Sequencing was performed on PBMCs. The receptor's source is a human donor with pancreatic ductal adenocarcinoma. CDR3 DNA sequence: TGTGCCAGTAGTATAGTTTCTAGCGGGAGGACAGATACGCAGTATTTT. It yields the protein CASSIVSSGRTDTQYF.